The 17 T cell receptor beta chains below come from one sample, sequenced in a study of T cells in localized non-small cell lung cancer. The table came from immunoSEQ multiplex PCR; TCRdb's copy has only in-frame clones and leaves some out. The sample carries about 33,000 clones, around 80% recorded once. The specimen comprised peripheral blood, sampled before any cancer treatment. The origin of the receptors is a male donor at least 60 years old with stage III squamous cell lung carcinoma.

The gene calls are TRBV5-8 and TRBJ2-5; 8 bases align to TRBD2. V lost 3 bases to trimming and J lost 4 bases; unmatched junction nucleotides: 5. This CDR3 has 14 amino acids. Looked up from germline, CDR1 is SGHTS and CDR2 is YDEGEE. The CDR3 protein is CASSSSAGGETQYF. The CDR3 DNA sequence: TGTGCCAGCAGCTCTTCGGCGGGAGGAGAGACCCAGTACTTC. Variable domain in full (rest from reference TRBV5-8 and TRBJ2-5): EAGVTQSPTHLIKTRGQQATLRCSPISGHTSVYWYQQALGLGLQFLLWYDEGEERNRGNFPPRFSGRQFPNYSSELNVNALELEDSALYLCASSSSAGGETQYFGPGTRLLVL.

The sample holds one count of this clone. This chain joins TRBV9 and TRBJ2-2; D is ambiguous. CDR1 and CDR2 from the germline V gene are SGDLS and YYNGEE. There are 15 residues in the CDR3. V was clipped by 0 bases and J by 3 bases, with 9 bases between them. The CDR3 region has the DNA TGTGCCAGCAGCGTAGATCGCGAGTACACCGGGGAGCTGTTTTTT. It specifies CASSVDREYTGELFF. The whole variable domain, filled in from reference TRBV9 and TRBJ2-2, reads DSGVTQTPKHLITATGQRVTLRCSPRSGDLSVYWYQQSLDQGLQFLIQYYNGEERAKGNILERFSAQQFPDLHSELNLSSLELGDSALYFCASSVDREYTGELFFGEGSRLTVL.

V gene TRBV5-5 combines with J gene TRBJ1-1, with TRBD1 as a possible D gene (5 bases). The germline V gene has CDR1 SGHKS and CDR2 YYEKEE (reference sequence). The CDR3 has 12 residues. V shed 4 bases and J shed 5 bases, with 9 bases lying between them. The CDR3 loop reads CASSNWGTEAFF. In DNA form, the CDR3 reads TGTGCCAGCAGCAACTGGGGGACTGAAGCTTTCTTT.

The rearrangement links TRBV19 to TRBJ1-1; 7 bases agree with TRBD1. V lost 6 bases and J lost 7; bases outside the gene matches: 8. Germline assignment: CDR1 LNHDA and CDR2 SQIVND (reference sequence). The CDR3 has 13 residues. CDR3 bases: TGTGCCAGTAGCCGACAGGGAGGAGGTGAAGCTTTCTTT. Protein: CASSRQGGGEAFF.

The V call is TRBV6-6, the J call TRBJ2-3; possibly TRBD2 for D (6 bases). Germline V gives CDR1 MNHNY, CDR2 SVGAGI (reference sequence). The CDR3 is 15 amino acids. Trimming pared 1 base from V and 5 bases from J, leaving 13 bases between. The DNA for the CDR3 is TGTGCCAGCAGTTACTTGGGAGGAGGTCGAGATACGCAGTATTTT. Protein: CASSYLGGGRDTQYF.

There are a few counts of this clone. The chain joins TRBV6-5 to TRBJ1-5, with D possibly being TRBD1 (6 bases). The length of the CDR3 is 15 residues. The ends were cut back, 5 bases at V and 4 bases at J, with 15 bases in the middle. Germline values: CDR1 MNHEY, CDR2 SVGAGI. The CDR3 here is CASSRDGGGNQPQHF. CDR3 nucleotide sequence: TGTGCCAGCAGTCGGGATGGAGGGGGAAATCAGCCCCAGCATTTT.

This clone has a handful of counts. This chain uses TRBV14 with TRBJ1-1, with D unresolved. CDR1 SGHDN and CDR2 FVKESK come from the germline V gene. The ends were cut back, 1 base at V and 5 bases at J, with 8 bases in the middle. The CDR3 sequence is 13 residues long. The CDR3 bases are TGTGCCAGCAGCCAAGGACGGTTGACTGAAGCTTTCTTT. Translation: CASSQGRLTEAFF.

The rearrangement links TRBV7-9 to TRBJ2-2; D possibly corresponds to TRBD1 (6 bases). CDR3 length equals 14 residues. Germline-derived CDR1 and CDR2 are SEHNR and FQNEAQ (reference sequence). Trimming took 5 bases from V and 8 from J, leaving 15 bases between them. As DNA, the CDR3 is TGTGCCAGCAGCGCCGGGACAATGGCAGGGGAGCTGTTTTTT. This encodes CASSAGTMAGELFF.

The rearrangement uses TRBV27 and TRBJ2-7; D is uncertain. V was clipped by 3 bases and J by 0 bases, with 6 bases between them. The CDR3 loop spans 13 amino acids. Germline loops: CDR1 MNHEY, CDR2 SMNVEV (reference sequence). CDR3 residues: CASSFSPSYEQYF. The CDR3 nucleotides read TGTGCCAGCAGTTTTAGTCCCTCCTACGAGCAGTACTTC.

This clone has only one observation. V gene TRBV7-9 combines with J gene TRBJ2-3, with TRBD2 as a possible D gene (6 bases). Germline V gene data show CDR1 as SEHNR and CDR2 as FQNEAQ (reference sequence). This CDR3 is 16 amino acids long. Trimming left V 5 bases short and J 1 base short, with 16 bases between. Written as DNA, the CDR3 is TGTGCCAGCAGCCCAAATCGCCTAGCGCGCACAGATACGCAGTATTTT. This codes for CASSPNRLARTDTQYF.

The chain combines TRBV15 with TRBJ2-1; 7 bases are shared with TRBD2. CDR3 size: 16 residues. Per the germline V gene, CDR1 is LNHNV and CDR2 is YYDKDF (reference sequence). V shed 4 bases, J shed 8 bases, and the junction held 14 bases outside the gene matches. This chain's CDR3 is CATSTPNRYRGDEQFF. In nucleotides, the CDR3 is TGTGCCACCAGCACCCCTAACCGATACCGGGGGGATGAGCAGTTCTTC.

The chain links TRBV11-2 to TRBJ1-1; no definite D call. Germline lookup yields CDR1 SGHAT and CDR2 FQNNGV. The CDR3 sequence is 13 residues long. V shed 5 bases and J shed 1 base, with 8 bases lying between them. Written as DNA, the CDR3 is TGTGCCAGCAGCCCCCTGGGGAACACTGAAGCTTTCTTT. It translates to CASSPLGNTEAFF.

Here the CDR3 DNA reads TGTGCCAGCAGTTTAGGGACAGGGGAGAGCTATGGCTACACCTTC. Protein sequence: CASSLGTGESYGYTF. The chain joins TRBV2 to TRBJ1-2, with 10 nucleotides matching TRBD1. The CDR3 covers 15 residues. CDR1 and CDR2 (germline): SNHLY, FYNNEI. V lost 5 bases, J lost 4 bases, and 7 bases stayed unmatched.

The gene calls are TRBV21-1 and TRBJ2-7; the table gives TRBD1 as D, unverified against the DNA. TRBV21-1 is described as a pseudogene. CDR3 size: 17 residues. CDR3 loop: CAPAKEDVSGQDYEQYF. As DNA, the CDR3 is TGTGCCCCTGCAAAGGAGGATGTGTCGGGACAGGACTACGAGCAGTACTTC.

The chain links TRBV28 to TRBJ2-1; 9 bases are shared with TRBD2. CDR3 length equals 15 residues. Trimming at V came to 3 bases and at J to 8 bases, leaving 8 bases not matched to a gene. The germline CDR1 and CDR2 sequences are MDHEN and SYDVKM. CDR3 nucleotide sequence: TGTGCCAGCAGTTTTGGCGGGAGGGCCAAGTATGAGCAGTTCTTC. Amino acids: CASSFGGRAKYEQFF.

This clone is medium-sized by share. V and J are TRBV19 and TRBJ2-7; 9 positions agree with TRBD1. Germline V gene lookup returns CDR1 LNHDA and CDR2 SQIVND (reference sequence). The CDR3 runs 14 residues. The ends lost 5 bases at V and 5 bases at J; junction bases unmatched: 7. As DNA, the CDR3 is TGTGCCAGTAGTGCACCGGGACAGGGCCACGAGCAGTACTTC. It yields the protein CASSAPGQGHEQYF.

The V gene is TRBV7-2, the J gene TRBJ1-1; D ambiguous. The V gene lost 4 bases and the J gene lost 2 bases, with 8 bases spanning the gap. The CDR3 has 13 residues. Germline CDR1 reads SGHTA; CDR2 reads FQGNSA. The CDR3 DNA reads TGTGCCAGCAGCTCCTCAGCAAACACTGAAGCTTTCTTT. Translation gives CASSSSANTEAFF.